The 22 T cell receptor beta chains below all came from one sample that was sequenced in a study of metastatic and nonmetastatic thyroid tumors. TCRdb re-called the PCR reads with MiXCR. The sample records 35,000 to 40,000 clones, around 21% being singletons. Thyroid surgery had not been preceded by any treatment in any patient. Sequenced input: blood. The receptor set was obtained from a female donor with papillary thyroid cancer or a benign thyroid nodule (not recorded which). Some clones in this sample may be carry-over from other donors' samples.

The sample holds many counts of this clone. V is TRBV20-1 and J is TRBJ2-7; 10 positions agree with TRBD2. With V trimmed by 3 bases and J by 1 base, 12 bases remained unmatched. In germline, CDR1 is DFQATT, CDR2 SNEGSKA (reference sequence). CDR3 length: 17 amino acids. The CDR3 is CSARSASGSTLSYEQYF. The CDR3 nucleotides are TGCAGTGCTAGGTCGGCTAGCGGGAGTACCCTATCCTACGAGCAGTACTTC.

This clone has just a few counts. A read error may account for a junction end that differs from germline. This chain connects TRBV19 to TRBJ2-5, with 7 bases fitting TRBD2. Germline V CDR1 and CDR2: LNHDA, SQIVND (reference sequence). The CDR3 totals 17 residues. The CDR3, as DNA: TGTGCCAGTAATCATCCGGGAGGCGGAGGAGGACAAGAGGCCCAGTACTTC. Translating gives CASNHPGGGGGQEAQYF.

By share, this clone ranks as medium-sized. The rearrangement links TRBV6-1 to TRBJ2-2, with 11 bases matching TRBD2. This CDR3 is 15 amino acids long. Germline V gene data show CDR1 as MNHNS and CDR2 as SASEGT. Unmatched junction bases numbered 2, after V lost 5 bases and J lost 3 bases. CDR3 region: CASSLAGGYTGELFF. CDR3 coding DNA: TGTGCCAGCAGTTTAGCGGGAGGGTACACCGGGGAGCTGTTTTTT.

This clone turned up a few times. The germline gene is not matched at one end of the junction; a read error may be the cause. Different DNA sequences within this sample yield the same CDR3. The J gene is TRBJ1-2, the V gene TRBV7-9; the D is unclear. CDR1 is SEHNR and CDR2 is FQNEAQ in the germline V gene (reference sequence). CDR3 size: 14 residues. The CDR3 DNA reads as TGTGCCAGCAGCTCGGGAGGTCGCGGCTATGGTTACACCTTC. It is translated as CASSSGGRGYGYTF. Full variable domain (rest looked up from reference TRBV7-9 and TRBJ1-2): DTGVSQNPRHKITKRGQNVTFRCDPISEHNRLYWYRQTLGQGPEFLTYFQNEAQLEKSRLLSDRFSAERPKGSFSTLEIQRTEQGDSAMYLCASSSGGRGYGYTFGSGTRLTVV.

The CDR3 loop reads CASSYRGSPLHF. CDR3 DNA sequence: TGTGCCAGCAGTTACAGGGGATCACCCCTCCACTTT. V and J are TRBV6-5 and TRBJ1-6, with D possibly matching TRBD1 (5 bases). In germline, CDR1 is MNHEY, CDR2 SVGAGI. The CDR3 spans 12 residues. The V and J ends lost 2 bases and 10 bases respectively, with 6 bases between them.

This clone was detected a few times. Since no conserved phenylalanine or tryptophan closes the CDR3, a read error is the likely cause. CDR3 in amino acids: CVTSLTGRDYGYTS. The CDR3 bases are TGTGTCACCAGTCTGACAGGGAGGGACTATGGCTACACCTCC. V and J are TRBV15 and TRBJ1-2; TRBD1 matches 7 bases. Germline assignment: CDR1 LNHNV and CDR2 YYDKDF (reference sequence). This CDR3 is 14 amino acids long.

The table lists this clone with many counts. The chain has TRBV9 and TRBJ2-7, with TRBD1 matching 9 bases. The J segment lost 6 bases and the V segment lost 3 bases, leaving 4 bases of the junction unmatched. The CDR3 totals 13 residues. Germline-derived CDR1 and CDR2 are SGDLS and YYNGEE. The CDR3 spells CASSGGQGGEQYF. CDR3 DNA sequence: TGTGCCAGCAGCGGGGGACAGGGTGGCGAGCAGTACTTC. Supplemented by reference TRBV9 and TRBJ2-7, the full variable domain reads DSGVTQTPKHLITATGQRVTLRCSPRSGDLSVYWYQQSLDQGLQFLIQYYNGEERAKGNILERFSAQQFPDLHSELNLSSLELGDSALYFCASSGGQGGEQYFGPGTRLTVT.

This clone was counted at least ten times. The rearrangement uses TRBV4-1 and TRBJ2-3; 9 bases match TRBD1. This CDR3 contains 18 residues. Trimming cost V 0 bases and J 3 bases; bases outside gene matches: 10. From germline, CDR1 is MGHRA and CDR2 YSYEKL. The CDR3 is CASSQDKYRGQVTDTQYF. CDR3 DNA: TGCGCCAGCAGCCAAGATAAGTACAGGGGGCAAGTTACAGATACGCAGTATTTT.

This clone was seen at least ten times. This chain uses TRBV4-1 with TRBJ2-3; 8 positions agree with TRBD2. Trimming at V came to 4 bases and at J to 6 bases, leaving 15 bases not matched to a gene. The CDR3 is 17 amino acids. Germline-derived CDR1 and CDR2 are MGHRA and YSYEKL. Here the CDR3 DNA reads TGCGCCAGCAGCCCCAGAGGGGCGGGAGGTACAGGGGATACGCAGTATTTT. Protein: CASSPRGAGGTGDTQYF.

A note on this clone: This sequence may be a read error, since a much larger clone differs from it by one base. The chain is built from TRBV7-2 and TRBJ2-7; no definite D call. This CDR3 comprises 14 residues. Germline V gene lookup returns CDR1 SGHTA and CDR2 FQGNSA. CDR3 protein: CASSLGGSSYERYF. CDR3 nucleotide sequence: TGTGCCAGCAGCTTAGGCGGATCCTCCTACGAGCGGTACTTC.

This clone occurred many times. V usage is TRBV11-2 and J usage is TRBJ1-2, with D maybe TRBD1 (6 bases). The CDR3 runs 13 residues. Germline loops: CDR1 SGHAT, CDR2 FQNNGV. Trimming left V 5 bases short and J 8 bases short, with 15 bases between. In DNA, the CDR3 is TGTGCCAGCAGCCTAGCGGGACACGGCGGCTACACCTTC. It yields the protein CASSLAGHGGYTF.

This clone was detected only once. This sequence joins TRBV4-1 and TRBJ1-1; a possible D gene is TRBD1 (5 bases). Germline V lookup: CDR1 MGHRA, CDR2 YSYEKL. The germline V and J ends were trimmed by 1 base and 7 bases, with 16 bases remaining between them. The CDR3 is 15 amino acids. The CDR3 reads CASSQARRDVDEAFF. As DNA, the CDR3 is TGCGCCAGCAGCCAAGCTAGGCGGGACGTGGATGAAGCTTTCTTT.

This clone was seen repeatedly, ten times or more. This rearrangement joins TRBV6-1 to TRBJ1-5, with 7 bases fitting TRBD1. The CDR3 spans 15 residues. V was pared by 5 bases and J by 6 bases, with 10 bases of the junction left unmatched. Germline lookup yields CDR1 MNHNS and CDR2 SASEGT. The CDR3 here is CASSPDRQGAQPQHF. The DNA for the CDR3 is TGTGCCAGCAGTCCTGACCGACAGGGCGCTCAGCCCCAGCATTTT.

This clone was counted only a few times. The rearrangement links TRBV20-1 to TRBJ2-1; D gene unclear. Trimming removed 0 bases from V and 7 bases from J, with 13 bases in between. The CDR3 covers 14 residues. Germline values: CDR1 DFQATT, CDR2 SNEGSKA (reference sequence). CDR3 amino acids: CSARDVGLRNEQFF. As DNA, the CDR3 is TGCAGTGCTAGAGATGTTGGTTTGAGGAATGAGCAGTTCTTC.

This clone was counted ten times or more. A read error may produce the germline difference seen at one junction end. Other DNA sequences in this specimen translate into the identical CDR3. The CDR3, as DNA: TGTGCCAGCAGTCTAGGGTCATTTTCCCCCTACGAGCAGTATTTC. This codes for CASSLGSFSPYEQYF. The chain is built from TRBV11-1 and TRBJ2-7; D is undetermined. Per germline, CDR1 SGHAT and CDR2 FQDESV (reference sequence). The CDR3 totals 15 residues.

This clone occurred many times. The DNA of the CDR3 is TGCAGTGCGACCGAAGCAGGGGTAGCCAAAAACATTCAGTACTTC. It translates to CSATEAGVAKNIQYF. The genes are TRBV20-1 and TRBJ2-4, with TRBD1 as a possible D gene (6 bases). There are 15 residues in the CDR3. V lost 6 bases to trimming and J lost 0 bases, with 15 bases between them. Germline CDR1 reads DFQATT; CDR2 reads SNEGSKA (reference sequence).

At least ten counts were recorded for this clone. J is TRBJ2-1 and V is TRBV11-1; maybe TRBD2 (5 bases). The germline V gene has CDR1 SGHAT and CDR2 FQDESV (reference sequence). The CDR3 loop spans 13 amino acids. V shed 5 bases and J shed 5 bases, with 10 bases lying between them. For the CDR3, the DNA is TGTGCCAGCAGCCATGGACTGGACAATGAGCAGTTCTTC. It specifies CASSHGLDNEQFF.

This clone was counted at least ten times. The chain has TRBV10-3 and TRBJ2-5, with 7 bases aligning to TRBD1. V lost 0 bases to trimming and J lost 5 bases; unmatched junction nucleotides: 3. Germline V gene data show CDR1 as ENHRY and CDR2 as SYGVKD. This CDR3 is 14 amino acids long. The CDR3 nucleotides are TGTGCCATCAGTGAGTCCGGACAGGCCGAGACCCAGTACTTC. Amino acids: CAISESGQAETQYF.

In its sample, this clone is medium-sized. This chain connects TRBV6-2 or TRBV6-3 to TRBJ2-7, with a weak D call TRBD2 (6 bases). Looked up from germline, CDR1 is MNHEY and CDR2 is SVGEGT. V lost 1 base and J 0 bases, leaving 10 bases between the germline ends. This CDR3 has 15 residues. CDR3 region: CASSYWAGSSYEQYF. The CDR3 DNA follows: TGTGCCAGCAGTTACTGGGCCGGGAGCTCCTACGAGCAGTACTTC.

Concerning this clone: This CDR3 is missing its conserved last phenylalanine or tryptophan, likely due to a read error. The chain joins TRBV6-4 to TRBJ2-5; D might be TRBD2 (5 bases). Germline V gene sequence: CDR1 MRHNA, CDR2 SNTAGT. The CDR3 is 14 amino acids. V gave up 6 bases and J gave up 5 bases, with 16 bases separating them. CDR3 sequence: CASRLGLPSETQYL. In nucleotides, the CDR3 is TGTGCCAGCAGACTAGGCCTTCCTTCGGAGACCCAGTACCTC.

This clone was seen many times. The chain joins TRBV29-1 to TRBJ1-6; D call uncertain. The CDR3 has 15 residues. In germline, CDR1 is SQVTM, CDR2 ANQGSEA. V was trimmed by 4 bases and J by 3 bases, leaving 13 bases between them. CDR3 DNA: TGCAGCGTTGTTTCGAGCAGAGTCTATAATTCACCCCTCCACTTT. This translates into CSVVSSRVYNSPLHF.

Note on this clone: One end of the junction does not line up with germline, which may come from a read error. The chain carries TRBV5-8 and TRBJ2-2, with D possibly TRBD2 on 6 matching bases. The CDR3 extends over 14 amino acids. Germline V CDR1 and CDR2: SGHTS, YDEGEE. As DNA, the CDR3 is TGTGCCAGTAGCTTTGGCGGGATTACCGGGGTGCTGTTTTTT. It is translated as CASSFGGITGVLFF.